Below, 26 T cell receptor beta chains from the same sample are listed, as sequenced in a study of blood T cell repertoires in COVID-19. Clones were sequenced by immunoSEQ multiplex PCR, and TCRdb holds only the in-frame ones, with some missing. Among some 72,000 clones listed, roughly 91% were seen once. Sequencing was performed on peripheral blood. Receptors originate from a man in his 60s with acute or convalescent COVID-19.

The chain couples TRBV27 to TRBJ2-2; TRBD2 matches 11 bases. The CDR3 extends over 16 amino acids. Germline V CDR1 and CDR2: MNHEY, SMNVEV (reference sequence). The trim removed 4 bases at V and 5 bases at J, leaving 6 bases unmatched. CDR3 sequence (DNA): TGTGCCAGCAGTTACCTACTAGCGGGAGATACCGGGGAGCTGTTTTTT. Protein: CASSYLLAGDTGELFF.

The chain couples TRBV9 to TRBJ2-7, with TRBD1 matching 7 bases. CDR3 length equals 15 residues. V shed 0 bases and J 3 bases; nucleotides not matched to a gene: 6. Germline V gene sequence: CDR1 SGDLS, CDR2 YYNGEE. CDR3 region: CASSVEVTGHYEQYF. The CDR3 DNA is TGTGCCAGCAGCGTAGAAGTGACAGGGCACTACGAGCAGTACTTC.

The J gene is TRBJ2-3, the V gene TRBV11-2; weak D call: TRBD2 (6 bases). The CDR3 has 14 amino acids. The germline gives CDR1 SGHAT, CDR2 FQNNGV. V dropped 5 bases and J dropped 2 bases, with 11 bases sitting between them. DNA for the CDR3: TGTGCCAGCAGCGGGGGGTTCTACACAGATACGCAGTATTTT. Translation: CASSGGFYTDTQYF.

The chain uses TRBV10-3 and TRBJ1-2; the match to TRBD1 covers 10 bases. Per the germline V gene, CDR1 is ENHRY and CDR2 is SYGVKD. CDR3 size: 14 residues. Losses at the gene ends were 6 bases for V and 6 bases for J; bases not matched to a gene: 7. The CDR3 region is CAIRETGGEDGYTF. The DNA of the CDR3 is TGTGCCATCAGAGAGACAGGGGGCGAAGATGGCTACACCTTC.

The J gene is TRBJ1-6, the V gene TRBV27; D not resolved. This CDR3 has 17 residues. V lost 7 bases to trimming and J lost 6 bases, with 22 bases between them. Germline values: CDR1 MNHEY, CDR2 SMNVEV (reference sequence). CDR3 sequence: CASTSFIRLRSNSPLHF. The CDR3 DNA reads TGTGCCAGCACTTCCTTCATTCGGCTTCGGAGTAATTCACCCCTCCACTTT.

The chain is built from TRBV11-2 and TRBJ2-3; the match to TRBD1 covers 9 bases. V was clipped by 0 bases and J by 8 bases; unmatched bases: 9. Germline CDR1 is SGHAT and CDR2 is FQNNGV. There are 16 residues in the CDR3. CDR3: CASSLEGQGGAGTQYF. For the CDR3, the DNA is TGTGCCAGCAGCTTAGAGGGACAGGGCGGCGCTGGTACGCAGTATTTT.

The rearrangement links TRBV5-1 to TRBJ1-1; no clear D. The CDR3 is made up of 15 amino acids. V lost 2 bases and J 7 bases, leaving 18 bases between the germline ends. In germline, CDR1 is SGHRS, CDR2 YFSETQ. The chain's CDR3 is CASSFGERTKLEAFF. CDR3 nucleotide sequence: TGCGCCAGCAGCTTCGGGGAACGAACCAAACTTGAAGCTTTCTTT.

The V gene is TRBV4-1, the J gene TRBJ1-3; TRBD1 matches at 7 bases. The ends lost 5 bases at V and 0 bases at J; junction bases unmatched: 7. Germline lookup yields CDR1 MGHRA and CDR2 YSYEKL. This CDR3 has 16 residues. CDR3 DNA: TGCGCCAGCAGCATACCGGGACAGAACTCTGGAAACACCATATATTTT. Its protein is CASSIPGQNSGNTIYF.

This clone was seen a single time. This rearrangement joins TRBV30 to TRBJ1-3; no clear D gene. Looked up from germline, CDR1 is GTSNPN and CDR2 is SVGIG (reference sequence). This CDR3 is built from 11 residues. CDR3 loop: CSVSSGNTIYF. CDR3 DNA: TGTTCTGTCAGCTCTGGAAACACCATATATTTT.

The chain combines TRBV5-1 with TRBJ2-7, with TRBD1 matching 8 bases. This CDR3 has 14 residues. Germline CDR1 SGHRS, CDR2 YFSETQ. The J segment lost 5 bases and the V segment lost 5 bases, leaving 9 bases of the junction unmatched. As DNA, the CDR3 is TGCGCCAGCAGACTGAGCAGGGGGCGGGACGAGCAGTACTTC. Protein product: CASRLSRGRDEQYF. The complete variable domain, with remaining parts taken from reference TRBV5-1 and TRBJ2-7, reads KAGVTQTPRYLIKTRGQQVTLSCSPISGHRSVSWYQQTPGQGLQFLFEYFSETQRNKGNFPGRFSGRQFSNSRSEMNVSTLELGDSALYLCASRLSRGRDEQYFGPGTRLTVT.

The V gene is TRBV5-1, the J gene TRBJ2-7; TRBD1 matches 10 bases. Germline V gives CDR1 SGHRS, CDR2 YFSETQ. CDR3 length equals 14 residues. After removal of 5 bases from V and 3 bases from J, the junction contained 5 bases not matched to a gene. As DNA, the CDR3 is TGCGCCAGCAGTTTGACAGGGGGCGACTACGAGCAGTACTTC. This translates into CASSLTGGDYEQYF.

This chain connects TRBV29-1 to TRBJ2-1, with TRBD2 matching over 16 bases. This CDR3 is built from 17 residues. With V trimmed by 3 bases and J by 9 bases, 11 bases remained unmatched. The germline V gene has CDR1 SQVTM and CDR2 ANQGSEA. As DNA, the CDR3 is TGCAGCGTTGATACACTCCTGGGACTAGCGGGGGGGAGTGAGCAGTTCTTC. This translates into CSVDTLLGLAGGSEQFF.

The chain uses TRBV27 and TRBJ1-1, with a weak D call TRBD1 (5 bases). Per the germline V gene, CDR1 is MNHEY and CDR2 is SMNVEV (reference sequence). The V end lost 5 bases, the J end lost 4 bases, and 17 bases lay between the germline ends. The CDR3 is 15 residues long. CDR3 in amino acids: CASSPFSGLSTEAFF. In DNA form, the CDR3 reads TGTGCCAGCAGTCCCTTTTCAGGGTTGAGCACTGAAGCTTTCTTT.

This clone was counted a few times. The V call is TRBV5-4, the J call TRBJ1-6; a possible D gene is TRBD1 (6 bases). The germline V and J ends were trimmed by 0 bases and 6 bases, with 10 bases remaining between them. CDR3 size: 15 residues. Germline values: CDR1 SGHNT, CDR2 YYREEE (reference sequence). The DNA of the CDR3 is TGTGCCAGCAGCTTGGGGCAGGGGATTAATTCACCCCTCCACTTT. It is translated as CASSLGQGINSPLHF.

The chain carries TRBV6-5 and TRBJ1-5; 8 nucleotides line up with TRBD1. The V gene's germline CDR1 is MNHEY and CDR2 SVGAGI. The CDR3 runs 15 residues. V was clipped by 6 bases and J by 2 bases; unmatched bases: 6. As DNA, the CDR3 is TGTGCCAGCAGGCCAGGGGGCCGGGGCAATCAGCCCCAGCATTTT. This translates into CASRPGGRGNQPQHF.

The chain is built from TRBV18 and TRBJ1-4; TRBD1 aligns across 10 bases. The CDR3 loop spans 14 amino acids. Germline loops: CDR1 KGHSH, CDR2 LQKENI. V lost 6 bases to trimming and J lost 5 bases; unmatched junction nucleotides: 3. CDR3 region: CASSDRGPNEKLFF. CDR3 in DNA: TGTGCCAGCTCCGACAGGGGGCCAAATGAAAAACTGTTTTTT.

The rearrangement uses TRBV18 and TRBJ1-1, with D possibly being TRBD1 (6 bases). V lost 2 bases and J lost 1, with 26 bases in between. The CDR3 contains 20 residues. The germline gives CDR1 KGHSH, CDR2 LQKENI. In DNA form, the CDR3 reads TGTGCCAGCTCACCAAGGGCTATGCGGGGGGCAAATGGAGGGAACACTGAAGCTTTCTTT. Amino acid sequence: CASSPRAMRGANGGNTEAFF. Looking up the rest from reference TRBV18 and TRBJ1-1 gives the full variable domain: NAGVMQNPRHLVRRRGQEARLRCSPMKGHSHVYWYRQLPEEGLKFMVYLQKENIIDESGMPKERFSAEFPKEGPSILRIQQVVRGDSAAYFCASSPRAMRGANGGNTEAFFGQGTRLTVV.

DNA of the CDR3: TGCGCCAGCAGCTTGGGGGGCTCGGGCAATCAGCCCCAGCATTTT. Residues: CASSLGGSGNQPQHF. The chain joins TRBV5-1 to TRBJ1-5; the D gene is possibly TRBD1 (5 bases). Germline CDR1 reads SGHRS; CDR2 reads YFSETQ. The CDR3 has 15 residues. V gave up 0 bases and J gave up 2 bases, with 9 bases separating them.

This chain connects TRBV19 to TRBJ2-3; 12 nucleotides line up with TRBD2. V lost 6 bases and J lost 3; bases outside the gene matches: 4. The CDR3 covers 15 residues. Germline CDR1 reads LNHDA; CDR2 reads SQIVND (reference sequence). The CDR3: CASRVTSGRTDTQYF. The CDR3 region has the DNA TGTGCCAGTAGGGTAACTAGCGGGAGGACAGATACGCAGTATTTT.

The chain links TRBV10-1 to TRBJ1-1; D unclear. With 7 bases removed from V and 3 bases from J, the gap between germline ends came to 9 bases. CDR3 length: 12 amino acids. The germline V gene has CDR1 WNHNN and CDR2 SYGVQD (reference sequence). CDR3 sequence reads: CASKEEYTEAFF. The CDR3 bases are TGCGCCAGCAAAGAAGAGTACACTGAAGCTTTCTTT.

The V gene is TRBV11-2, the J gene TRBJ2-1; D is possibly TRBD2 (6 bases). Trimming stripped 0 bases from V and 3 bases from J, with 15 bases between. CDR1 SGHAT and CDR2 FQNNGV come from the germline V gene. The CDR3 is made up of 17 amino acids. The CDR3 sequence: CASSLDGGARGYNEQFF. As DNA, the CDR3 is TGTGCCAGCAGCTTAGATGGAGGGGCGCGGGGCTACAATGAGCAGTTCTTC.

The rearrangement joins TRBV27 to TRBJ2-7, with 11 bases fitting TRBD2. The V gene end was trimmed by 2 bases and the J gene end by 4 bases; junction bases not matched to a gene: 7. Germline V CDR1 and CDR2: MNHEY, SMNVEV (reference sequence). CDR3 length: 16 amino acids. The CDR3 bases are TGTGCCAGCAGTTTAGGCCTACTAGCGGGAGCGTACGAGCAGTACTTC. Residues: CASSLGLLAGAYEQYF.

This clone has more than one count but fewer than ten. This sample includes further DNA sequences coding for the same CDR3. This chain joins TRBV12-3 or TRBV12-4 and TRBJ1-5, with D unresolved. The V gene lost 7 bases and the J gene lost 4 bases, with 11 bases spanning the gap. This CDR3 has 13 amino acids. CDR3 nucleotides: TGTGCCAGCACCCCGGGAGGGAATCAGCCCCAGCATTTT. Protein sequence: CASTPGGNQPQHF.

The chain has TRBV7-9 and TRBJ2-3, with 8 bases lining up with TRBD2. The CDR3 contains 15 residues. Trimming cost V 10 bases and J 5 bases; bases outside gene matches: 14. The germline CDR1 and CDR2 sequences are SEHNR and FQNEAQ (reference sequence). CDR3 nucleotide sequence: TGTGCCACCCGAGCGGGAGTGGTTTCGGGAGATACGCAGTATTTT. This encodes CATRAGVVSGDTQYF. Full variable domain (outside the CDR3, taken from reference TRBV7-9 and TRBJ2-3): DTGVSQNPRHKITKRGQNVTFRCDPISEHNRLYWYRQTLGQGPEFLTYFQNEAQLEKSRLLSDRFSAERPKGSFSTLEIQRTEQGDSAMYLCATRAGVVSGDTQYFGPGTRLTVL.

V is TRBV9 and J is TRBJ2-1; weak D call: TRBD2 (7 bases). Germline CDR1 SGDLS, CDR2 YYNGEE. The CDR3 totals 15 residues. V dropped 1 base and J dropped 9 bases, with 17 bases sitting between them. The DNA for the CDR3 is TGTGCCAGCAGCGTACCCCCCGAGGGGGGGGGTGAGCAGTTCTTC. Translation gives CASSVPPEGGGEQFF.

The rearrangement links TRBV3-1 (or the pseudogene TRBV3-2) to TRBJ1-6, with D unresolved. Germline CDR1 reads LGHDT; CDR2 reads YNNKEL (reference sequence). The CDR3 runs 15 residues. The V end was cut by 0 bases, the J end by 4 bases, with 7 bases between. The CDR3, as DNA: TGTGCCAGCAGCCAAGATGGTCGGTATAATTCACCCCTCCACTTT. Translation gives CASSQDGRYNSPLHF.